The clone carrying this TCR beta chain was counted once. Its antigen is still unknown. With random hexamers, reverse transcription was performed on about 0.5 to 1 ug of RNA. The method of amplification for TCR beta CDR3 was immunoSEQ multiplex PCR, covering 54 Vbeta and 13 Jbeta. TCRdb re-analysed the immunoSEQ multiplex PCR reads in MiXCR, keeping a single row per CDR3 protein. The sample consists of approximately 190,000 distinct CDR3 sequences, approximately 95% of them appearing once. The data are from a study of CD8 T cells in Susac syndrome. Study as a whole: When blood was drawn, the patients with Susac syndrome were therapy-naive, on corticosteroids, or on intravenous immunoglobulin alone. General study points: Susac-specific public clones were found in total CD8+ and CD8+ TEMRA repertoires, numbering fewer than 20 and five, respectively. The study conceded that relatively few individuals underwent its TCR sequencing and HLA analysis.

V dropped 0 bases and J dropped 7 bases, with 15 bases sitting between them. Germline V gene data show CDR1 as SGHDN and CDR2 as FVKESK. The CDR3 totals 15 residues. Source material: CD8+ T cells from PBMCs. The chain is built from TRBV14 and TRBJ1-2, with D possibly matching TRBD1 (5 bases). The sequence derives from a human donor with Susac syndrome. The CDR3 sequence is CASSQEGTGTRGYTF. DNA of the CDR3: TGTGCCAGCAGCCAAGAAGGCACAGGCACCCGTGGCTACACCTTC.